The 21 T cell receptor beta chains below all came from one sample that was sequenced in a study of lung T cells in sarcoidosis with Löfgren's syndrome (dated by TCRdb to 2017 to 2019). The run used an Illumina MiSeq. Using fastp trimming at Q25 and MiXCR clonotype assembly, TCRdb reanalyzed the public sequencing data and kept in-frame beta chains. Rows with one shared CDR3 protein collapse into an entry with the most common genes and DNA. The sample has 3,000 or so distinct CDR3 sequences on record, 25% to 30% of them singletons. Roughly 13% of the sample is held by the ten biggest clonotypes. Material: CD4+ T cells from bronchoalveolar lavage. The origin of the receptors is a human donor with sarcoidosis (Löfgren's syndrome or another form), or a control subject (not recorded which).

On this clonotype: This may arise from a read error, as a much more abundant clone is one base away. This sequence joins TRBV5-4 and TRBJ1-5, with D possibly matching TRBD1 (5 bases). Germline lookup yields CDR1 SGHNT and CDR2 YYREEE (reference sequence). This CDR3 is 14 amino acids long. V lost 1 base and J 9 bases, leaving 14 bases between the germline ends. The CDR3 coding sequence is TGTGCCAGCAGCTTGATAGGGGAGGATCGGCCCCAGCATTTT. Protein sequence: CASSLIGEDRPQHF.

The chain employs TRBV2 and TRBJ1-1, with 7 bases lining up with TRBD1. CDR1 is SNHLY and CDR2 is FYNNEI in the germline V gene. This CDR3 comprises 13 residues. After removal of 9 bases from V and 5 bases from J, the junction contained 9 bases not matched to a gene. The CDR3 region has the DNA TGTGCCAGAAGCGGACAGGAAAGGACTGAAGCTTTCTTT. This translates into CARSGQERTEAFF. The full variable domain, completed using reference TRBV2 and TRBJ1-1, is EPEVTQTPSHQVTQMGQEVILRCVPISNHLYFYWYRQILGQKVEFLVSFYNNEISEKSEIFDDQFSVERPDGSNFTLKIRSTKLEDSAMYFCARSGQERTEAFFGQGTRLTVV.

This clonotype was recorded many times. The rearrangement links TRBV11-2 to TRBJ2-2, with TRBD2 matching over 7 bases. Germline CDR1 reads SGHAT; CDR2 reads FQNNGV. V lost 5 bases, J lost 11 bases, and 11 bases stayed unmatched. The CDR3 contains 14 residues. The CDR3 here is CASSPLSGWGELFF. Written as DNA, the CDR3 is TGTGCCAGCAGCCCCCTTAGCGGGTGGGGTGAGCTGTTTTTT. Full variable domain (remainder filled in from reference TRBV11-2 and TRBJ2-2): EAGVAQSPRYKIIEKRQSVAFWCNPISGHATLYWYQQILGQGPKLLIQFQNNGVVDDSQLPKDRFSAERLKGVDSTLKIQPAKLEDSAVYLCASSPLSGWGELFFGEGSRLTVL.

This clonotype was picked up many times. The CDR3 here is CASSERISGELFF. DNA of the CDR3: TGCGCCAGCAGTGAAAGGATTTCCGGGGAGCTGTTTTTT. V usage is TRBV10-1 and J usage is TRBJ2-2; unclear D gene. Germline loops: CDR1 WNHNN, CDR2 SYGVQD (reference sequence). The CDR3 spans 13 residues. The V and J ends lost 3 bases and 6 bases respectively, with 8 bases between them.

This clonotype counts as medium-sized. The rearrangement links TRBV20-1 to TRBJ2-7; 7 bases fit TRBD1. The germline V gene has CDR1 DFQATT and CDR2 SNEGSKA (reference sequence). V trimming: 4 bases; J trimming: 5 bases; junction bases outside the gene matches: 5. The CDR3 length is 12 residues. CDR3 sequence: CSAIGTVDEQYF. For the CDR3, the DNA is TGCAGTGCTATAGGGACAGTCGACGAGCAGTACTTC.

In its sample, this clonotype is medium-sized. The chain employs TRBV2 and TRBJ1-1; D unclear. This CDR3 contains 10 residues. Germline CDR1 is SNHLY and CDR2 is FYNNEI. The V end was cut by 9 bases, the J end by 4 bases, with 6 bases between. Here the CDR3 reads CARRVTEAFF. The DNA of the CDR3 is TGTGCCAGGAGGGTCACTGAAGCTTTCTTT.

This clonotype was recorded many times. The J gene is TRBJ2-3, the V gene TRBV2, with D perhaps matching TRBD1 or TRBD2 (5 bases each). Germline assignment: CDR1 SNHLY and CDR2 FYNNEI. There are 14 residues in the CDR3. V gave up 5 bases and J gave up 0 bases, with 9 bases separating them. The CDR3 is CASSRDGSTDTQYF. CDR3 DNA: TGTGCCAGCAGTCGGGACGGTAGCACAGATACGCAGTATTTT.

Worth noting for this clonotype: One end of the junction fails to match germline, which may point to a read error. The chain has TRBV20-1 and TRBJ1-4; no firm D call. Germline V lookup: CDR1 DFQATT, CDR2 SNEGSKA (reference sequence). This CDR3 has 17 residues. In nucleotides, the CDR3 is TGCAGTGCTAGAGAACGGTCACTAGTGACCACTAATGAAGAACTGTTTTTT. It is translated as CSARERSLVTTNEELFF.

The chain joins TRBV28 to TRBJ1-5, with unresolved D. Germline V CDR1 and CDR2: MDHEN, SYDVKM. Trimming left V 4 bases short and J 12 bases short, with 10 bases between. The CDR3 runs to 11 residues. The CDR3 bases are TGTGCCAGCAGTTCAAGGGAGAGCCAGCATTTT. Amino acids: CASSSRESQHF.

In this sample, this clonotype is large. The rearrangement links TRBV2 to TRBJ1-5, with D maybe TRBD1 (5 bases). CDR1 is SNHLY and CDR2 is FYNNEI in the germline V gene. V dropped 7 bases and J dropped 12 bases, with 13 bases sitting between them. The CDR3 consists of 11 residues. CDR3 sequence (DNA): TGTGCCAGCAAGGGGATGGGTGACCAGCATTTT. This translates into CASKGMGDQHF.

This clonotype showed up just once. Because it lacks the conserved phenylalanine or tryptophan at the end, this CDR3 is likely a read error. The chain carries TRBV6-1 and TRBJ1-4; D may be TRBD1 (6 bases). Trimming took off 6 bases at V and 6 bases at J, with 11 bases between the two ends. The germline V gene encodes CDR1 MNHNS and CDR2 SASEGT. The length of the CDR3 is 13 residues. The CDR3 nucleotides are TGTGCCAGCAGAAAAGGGGGGGATGAAAAACTGTTTTCT. It specifies CASRKGGDEKLFS.

The chain is built from TRBV7-9 and TRBJ1-5; a weak D match, TRBD1 (6 bases). Germline assignment: CDR1 SEHNR and CDR2 FQNEAQ (reference sequence). The CDR3 length is 14 residues. V was pared by 5 bases and J by 7 bases, with 15 bases between. The chain's CDR3 is CASSIRQGNQPQHF. Here the CDR3 DNA reads TGTGCCAGCAGCATTAGGCAGGGGAACCAGCCCCAGCATTTT.

The chain has TRBV20-1 and TRBJ1-5; D gene unclear. The CDR3 runs 12 residues. V was clipped by 6 bases and J by 9 bases, with 15 bases between them. Germline lookup yields CDR1 DFQATT and CDR2 SNEGSKA (reference sequence). CDR3 sequence reads: CSASYMVRPQHF. The DNA of the CDR3 is TGCAGTGCGTCATACATGGTTCGGCCCCAGCATTTT.

This clonotype is classed as medium-sized. The chain carries TRBV20-1 and TRBJ1-2, with 9 nucleotides matching TRBD1. From germline, CDR1 is DFQATT and CDR2 SNEGSKA (reference sequence). The CDR3 totals 14 residues. The V segment lost 6 bases and the J segment 2 bases; nucleotides outside the gene matches: 7. The CDR3: CSAPTGTGNYGYTF. The CDR3 DNA sequence: TGCAGTGCCCCAACCGGGACAGGGAACTATGGCTACACCTTC.

Note on this clonotype: A read error may be the cause here, since a much bigger clone is one base away. V and J are TRBV12-3 or TRBV12-4 and TRBJ2-5, with 10 bases lining up with TRBD2. The CDR3 sequence is 14 residues long. The CDR3 region is CASTGLADQETQCF. In nucleotides, the CDR3 is TGTGCCAGCACCGGACTAGCGGATCAAGAGACCCAGTGCTTC.

This clonotype was seen many times. The CDR3 reads CASRFVGGNSPLHF. The CDR3, as DNA: TGTGCCAGTAGATTCGTCGGTGGTAATTCACCCCTCCACTTT. The rearrangement links TRBV19 to TRBJ1-6; D call uncertain. Trimming left V 6 bases short and J 6 bases short, with 12 bases between. CDR1 and CDR2 (germline): LNHDA, SQIVND (reference sequence). The CDR3 has 14 amino acids.

This clonotype was picked up many times. This chain joins TRBV4-2 and TRBJ1-2; D call uncertain. V dropped 1 base and J dropped 0 bases, with 9 bases sitting between them. The CDR3 is 15 residues long. Germline assignment: CDR1 LGHNA and CDR2 YNFKEQ. DNA for the CDR3: TGTGCCAGCAGCCAAGGAGAGGAGGCTAACTATGGCTACACCTTC. Its translation: CASSQGEEANYGYTF.

In this sample, this clonotype turned up a few times. This may come from a read error, since a much larger clone is one base off. The chain uses TRBV2 and TRBJ1-3; no reliable D call. The V gene's germline CDR1 is SNHLY and CDR2 FYNNEI. The CDR3 is made up of 13 amino acids. The CDR3 region has the DNA TGTGCCAGCAGTTGGGGTTCTGGAGACACCATATATTTT. This encodes CASSWGSGDTIYF.

This clonotype counts as medium-sized (0.01 to 0.1%). The chain couples TRBV5-1 to TRBJ1-1; D possibly corresponds to TRBD1 (5 bases). The V end lost 7 bases, the J end lost 4 bases, and 17 bases lay between the germline ends. Germline CDR1 SGHRS, CDR2 YFSETQ. This CDR3 has 14 residues. CDR3 protein: CASATDSWATEAFF. The CDR3 nucleotides are TGCGCCAGCGCCACAGACAGTTGGGCCACTGAAGCTTTCTTT.

The chain links TRBV3-1 to TRBJ2-5; 11 nucleotides match TRBD2. Germline V gene lookup returns CDR1 LGHDT and CDR2 YNNKEL (reference sequence). The V segment lost 4 bases and the J segment 2 bases; nucleotides outside the gene matches: 6. This CDR3 comprises 16 residues. The CDR3 DNA is TGTGCCAGCAGCCCCCCGGGACTAGCGGATCAAGAGACCCAGTACTTC. Protein sequence: CASSPPGLADQETQYF.

The rearrangement links TRBV6-1 to TRBJ2-1, with D possibly TRBD1 on 6 matching bases. Trimming pared 8 bases from V and 7 bases from J, leaving 15 bases between. This CDR3 spans 13 amino acids. Germline CDR1 MNHNS, CDR2 SASEGT. Here the CDR3 DNA reads TGTGCCAGCGCTAGAGGGGGAAGGAATGAGCAGTTCTTC. This gives the protein CASARGGRNEQFF.